These 24 T cell receptor beta chains were sequenced from one sample in a study of Graves' ophthalmopathy and Graves' hyperthyroidism listed by TCRdb under 2018. The instrument given in TCRdb is Illumina HiSeq 2000. TCR beta CDR3 regions were amplified from RNA transcripts for repertoire sequencing. HTBI primers and the Qiagen OneStep RT-PCR kit were used in a first-round RT-PCR, which was followed by a second-round multiplex PCR, size selection and purification. The public sequencing data were trimmed at Q25 with fastp and processed into clonotypes with MiXCR by TCRdb, which kept only in-frame beta chains. Each entry merges the rows of one CDR3 protein and shows their most common DNA and genes. The sample table records about half a million distinct CDR3 sequences; roughly an eighth of these occur just once. The ten top clones hold approximately 9.8% of the sample. The sample consisted of blood. These receptors were taken from a woman in her 30s with Graves' ophthalmopathy. Donor details come from another sample of the same person, matched by shared clones.

This clonotype came up many times. The chain recombines TRBV6-5 with TRBJ2-7; D perhaps matches TRBD2 (6 bases). Germline values: CDR1 MNHEY, CDR2 SVGAGI. CDR3 length: 16 residues. Trimming shortened V by 0 bases and J by 3 bases, and 15 bases separated the two germline ends. The CDR3 nucleotides read TGTGCCAGCAGTTACTCTCTGTCGGGAGCCCACTACGAGCAGTACTTC. This sequence encodes CASSYSLSGAHYEQYF.

This clonotype was seen many times. The chain joins TRBV7-8 to TRBJ1-2; D not certain. The V gene lost 0 bases and the J gene lost 0 bases, with 8 bases spanning the gap. This CDR3 is built from 15 residues. Germline loops: CDR1 SGHVS, CDR2 FQNEAQ. In nucleotides, the CDR3 is TGTGCCAGCAGCTTAGCCGGGAGGGCTAACTATGGCTACACCTTC. Encoded protein: CASSLAGRANYGYTF.

This clonotype has a count of ten or more. No conserved phenylalanine or tryptophan ends this CDR3, so it is likely a read error. The gene calls are TRBV6-5 and TRBJ2-2; D might be TRBD1 or TRBD2, each matching 6 bases. The CDR3 extends over 17 amino acids. Trimming took 2 bases from V and 5 from J, leaving 18 bases between them. Germline CDR1 and CDR2: MNHEY and SVGAGI. The DNA for the CDR3 is TGTGCCAGCAGTTACAGTAGGGGGGCTTATAGGACCGGGGAGCTGTTTCTT. Its translation: CASSYSRGAYRTGELFL.

This clonotype appeared many times. The V and J genes are TRBV7-3 and TRBJ2-2; no definite D call. In germline, CDR1 is SGHTA, CDR2 FQGTGA. Trimming left V 5 bases short and J 8 bases short, with 9 bases between. The CDR3 is 12 residues long. Here the CDR3 reads CASSPSFGELFF. The CDR3 coding sequence is TGTGCCAGCAGCCCGTCTTTTGGGGAGCTGTTTTTT.

This clonotype was seen at least ten times. This rearrangement joins TRBV28 to TRBJ1-5; D gene unclear. Per germline, CDR1 MDHEN and CDR2 SYDVKM. Trimming pared 5 bases from V and 7 bases from J, leaving 15 bases between. CDR3 length: 14 amino acids. CDR3 DNA: TGTGCCAGCAGTCTGGGCCGGGTGGAGCAGCCCCAGCATTTT. Its protein is CASSLGRVEQPQHF.

This clonotype was observed many times. The V and J genes are TRBV13 and TRBJ1-5; the match to TRBD1 covers 7 bases. Unmatched junction bases numbered 23, after V lost 5 bases and J lost 4 bases. From germline, CDR1 is PRHDT and CDR2 FYEKMQ (reference sequence). CDR3 length equals 20 residues. The DNA for the CDR3 is TGTGCCAGCAGCGACCGCGATATATCGACAGGGCTACTCTCTAATCAGCCCCAGCATTTT. Its translation: CASSDRDISTGLLSNQPQHF.

This clonotype was picked up many times. The gene calls are TRBV28 and TRBJ1-1; 8 positions agree with TRBD1. V shed 5 bases and J 1 base; nucleotides not matched to a gene: 3. CDR3 size: 14 residues. Germline V gene data show CDR1 as MDHEN and CDR2 as SYDVKM. The CDR3 sequence is CASSEGTGNTEAFF. CDR3 DNA: TGTGCCAGCAGTGAGGGGACAGGGAACACTGAAGCTTTCTTT.

The chain employs TRBV2 and TRBJ2-5, with TRBD2 matching over 13 bases. V shed 4 bases, J shed 3 bases, and the junction held 8 bases outside the gene matches. Germline CDR1 SNHLY, CDR2 FYNNEI. The CDR3 is 17 amino acids. The CDR3 nucleotides are TGTGCCAGCAGTGCACTACCCGGGACTAGCGGGAAAGAGACCCAGTACTTC. This codes for CASSALPGTSGKETQYF.

This clonotype was found many times. This may stem from a read error, because a much larger clone lies one nucleotide away. V gene TRBV7-2 combines with J gene TRBJ1-1; 8 bases agree with TRBD1. The germline V gene has CDR1 SGHTA and CDR2 FQGNSA. The CDR3 consists of 13 residues. V shed 1 base and J 7 bases; nucleotides not matched to a gene: 2. The CDR3: CASSLGRGLEAFF. The CDR3 DNA sequence: TGTGCCAGCAGCTTAGGCAGGGGGCTTGAAGCTTTCTTT. Looking up the rest from reference TRBV7-2 and TRBJ1-1 gives the full variable domain: GAGVSQSPSNKVTEKGKDVELRCDPISGHTALYWYRQSLGQGLEFLIYFQGNSAPDKSGLPSDRFSAERTGGSVSTLTIQRTQQEDSAVYLCASSLGRGLEAFFGQGTRLTVV.

This clonotype was seen only a few times. J is TRBJ1-6 and V is TRBV15; the D is unclear. Germline V gene lookup returns CDR1 LNHNV and CDR2 YYDKDF (reference sequence). The CDR3 covers 17 residues. V was shortened by 0 bases and J by 0 bases, with 9 bases between the two germline ends. The CDR3 DNA sequence: TGTGCCACCAGCAGAGATCGGTCGGACTCCTATAATTCACCCCTCCACTTT. Amino acids: CATSRDRSDSYNSPLHF.

In this sample, this clonotype turned up a few times. This chain links TRBV4-1 with TRBJ2-2; D gene ambiguous. Trimming shortened V by 0 bases and J by 9 bases, and 11 bases separated the two germline ends. Germline CDR1 and CDR2: MGHRA and YSYEKL. The CDR3 runs 14 residues. CDR3 amino acids: CASSQDVLERELFF. In nucleotides, the CDR3 is TGCGCCAGCAGCCAAGATGTGCTAGAGCGGGAGCTGTTTTTT.

This clonotype was seen at least ten times. This chain links TRBV12-3 or TRBV12-4 with TRBJ2-7, with a possible D match to TRBD2 (5 bases). Trimming removed 4 bases at V and 0 bases at J, with 10 bases between. The CDR3 sequence is 14 residues long. CDR3 protein: CASSSRVPSYEQYF. CDR3 nucleotides: TGTGCCAGCAGTTCGCGGGTACCCTCCTACGAGCAGTACTTC.

In its sample, this clonotype was seen many times. This chain's CDR3 is CASNWGHRGEQYF. The CDR3 DNA is TGTGCCAGCAATTGGGGACACCGGGGCGAGCAGTACTTC. The chain couples TRBV6-2 or TRBV6-3 to TRBJ2-7; D might be TRBD1 (6 bases). Germline-derived CDR1 and CDR2 are MNHEY and SVGEGT. The CDR3 has 13 amino acids. Trimming shortened V by 7 bases and J by 6 bases, and 16 bases separated the two germline ends.

This clonotype showed up just once. The chain joins TRBV12-3 or TRBV12-4 to TRBJ2-5; TRBD2 is a possible D gene (5 bases). V lost 3 bases and J lost 5, with 19 bases in between. The length of the CDR3 is 16 residues. CDR3 residues: CASSFSPIWERETQYF. The DNA for the CDR3 is TGTGCCAGCAGTTTTTCCCCGATATGGGAGCGGGAGACCCAGTACTTC.

This clonotype was counted ten times or more. The chain couples TRBV7-3 to TRBJ2-5; a weak D match, TRBD2 (5 bases). Between the trimmed V and J ends, which lost 4 bases and 5 bases, there was a span of 14 bases. The germline gives CDR1 SGHTA, CDR2 FQGTGA. The CDR3 totals 14 residues. This CDR3 reads CASSSGVPGETQYF. The CDR3 DNA sequence: TGTGCCAGCAGCTCTGGGGTGCCGGGGGAGACCCAGTACTTC.

Many counts were recorded for this clonotype. The rearrangement links TRBV6-2 or TRBV6-3 to TRBJ1-1; D not resolved. CDR1 and CDR2 from the germline V gene are MNHEY and SVGEGT. Deletions cut 4 bases from V and 3 bases from J, with 21 bases between. The length of the CDR3 is 17 residues. The CDR3 DNA reads as TGTGCCAGCAGTTCCCCCTTACCCGGCAACACCGACACTGAAGCTTTCTTT. Its translation is CASSSPLPGNTDTEAFF.

This clonotype appeared a few times. The junction does not match germline at one end; this may be a read error. The V gene is TRBV10-1, the J gene TRBJ2-7; 9 bases agree with TRBD2. The germline V gene has CDR1 WNHNN and CDR2 SYGVQD (reference sequence). There are 13 residues in the CDR3. Here the CDR3 DNA reads TGCGCCAGCAGCCAGGGACTAGCCTACGGGCAGTACTTC. Translation gives CASSQGLAYGQYF.

This clonotype was recorded many times. J is TRBJ1-2 and V is TRBV5-1; weak D call: TRBD1 (6 bases). Germline CDR1 SGHRS, CDR2 YFSETQ. The CDR3 extends over 15 amino acids. The V end was cut by 0 bases, the J end by 5 bases, with 14 bases between. Here the CDR3 reads CASSLASGAGYGYTF. Written as DNA, the CDR3 is TGCGCCAGCAGCTTGGCGTCAGGGGCGGGGTATGGCTACACCTTC.

This clonotype was observed many times. V gene TRBV30 combines with J gene TRBJ2-7, with D unclear. The CDR3 extends over 11 amino acids. The germline V gene encodes CDR1 GTSNPN and CDR2 SVGIG (reference sequence). The V and J ends lost 4 bases and 3 bases respectively, with 7 bases between them. In nucleotides, the CDR3 is TGTGCCTGGACTGACGGCTACGAGCAGTACTTC. This encodes CAWTDGYEQYF. Together with reference TRBV30 and TRBJ2-7, the CDR3 gives the full variable domain: SQTIHQWPATLVQPVGSPLSLECTVEGTSNPNLYWYRQAAGRGLQLLFYSVGIGQISSEVPQNLSASRPQDRQFILSSKKLLLSDSGFYLCAWTDGYEQYFGPGTRLTVT.

The sample holds a few counts of this clonotype. The chain has TRBV6-5 and TRBJ1-1; D possibly corresponds to TRBD1 (5 bases). V was trimmed by 8 bases and J by 0 bases, leaving 19 bases between them. Germline-derived CDR1 and CDR2 are MNHEY and SVGAGI. CDR3 size: 16 residues. CDR3 nucleotide sequence: TGTGCCAGCGGCTCTCTCTTGACAGTAGTGAACACTGAAGCTTTCTTT. Its protein product is CASGSLLTVVNTEAFF.

For this clonotype: The junction departs from the called germline gene at one end, perhaps through a read error. The CDR3 spells CASSWGDLRRVEHYF. The CDR3 DNA reads as TGTGCCAGCAGCTGGGGGGACTTGCGACGGGTCGAGCATTACTTC. The V gene is TRBV11-2, the J gene TRBJ2-7; possibly TRBD2 for D (6 bases). The CDR3 sequence is 15 residues long. CDR1 and CDR2 from the germline V gene are SGHAT and FQNNGV.

This clonotype has at least ten counts. The chain couples TRBV5-6 to TRBJ2-7; TRBD1 matches at 7 bases. CDR1 is SGHDT, CDR2 YYEEEE, per germline. This CDR3 region has 12 residues. Trimming cost V 7 bases and J 5 bases; bases outside gene matches: 6. The chain's CDR3 is CASGIGGDEQYF. The CDR3 DNA sequence: TGTGCCAGCGGAATAGGGGGCGACGAGCAGTACTTC.

The V gene is TRBV19, the J gene TRBJ1-5, with D perhaps matching TRBD1 (6 bases). The V end was cut by 6 bases, the J end by 4 bases, with 19 bases between. The CDR3 spans 16 residues. CDR1 and CDR2 (germline): LNHDA, SQIVND (reference sequence). In DNA, the CDR3 is TGTGCCAGTAGCCAAATCACAGGGTACGGGAATCAGCCCCAGCATTTT. Residues: CASSQITGYGNQPQHF.

In this sample, this clonotype turned up a few times. This chain joins TRBV11-1 and TRBJ2-5; D not resolved. The V gene lost 3 bases and the J gene lost 2 bases, with 13 bases spanning the gap. The CDR3 is 15 amino acids. The germline V gene has CDR1 SGHAT and CDR2 FQDESV (reference sequence). CDR3 sequence (DNA): TGTGCCAGCAGCTTTAGAGTTTGGTTTCAAGAGACCCAGTACTTC. Its translation is CASSFRVWFQETQYF.